The rows below give T cell receptor beta chains drawn from one sample of a study of shared clonotypes between healthy human individuals. Sequencing used immunoSEQ multiplex PCR; TCRdb keeps in-frame clones, though not all of them. Found here are over a million clones, roughly 70% of them singletons; the top ten hold approximately 1.5%. The sample was memory CD4+ T cells sorted from blood. The receptors shown here come from a man younger than 35 in good health. The CDR3 runs from the conserved cysteine through the conserved F or W. The order of the fields is V gene, D gene, J gene, clone size, CDR3 DNA, CDR3 protein. A D gene is named only where the DNA matches it firmly. Some rows have no size entry. The others give once, few or many, or a class for an expanded clone.

>TRBV9|-|TRBJ2-5|once
TGTGCCAGCAGCGTATTGGCCGTTCGAGGAGAGACCCAGTACTTC
CASSVLAVRGETQYF
>TRBV7-9|TRBD1|TRBJ1-4|-
TGTGCCAGCAGCGTTGGACAGGGAGATGAAAAACTGTTTTTT
CASSVGQGDEKLFF
>TRBV2|-|TRBJ2-1|-
TGTGCCAGCAGTCCCGGTGGTCCCTCCTACAATGAGCAGTTCTTC
CASSPGGPSYNEQFF
>TRBV6-1|TRBD2|TRBJ2-2|-
TGTGCCAGCAGTGAACGCTCACTAGCGGAGAAGAACACCGGGGAGCTGTTTTTT
CASSERSLAEKNTGELFF
>TRBV5-1|-|TRBJ1-3|once
TGCGCCAGCAGCTTGACAGGTTCGAGCTCTGGAAACACCATATATTTT
CASSLTGSSSGNTIYF
>TRBV2|-|TRBJ1-2|-
TGTGCCAGCAGGATGGACTCTGGGGCTGGCTACACCTTC
CASRMDSGAGYTF
>TRBV5-5|-|TRBJ1-1|-
TGTGCCAGCAGCTTGATAGGAGTGAACACTGAAGCTTTCTTT
CASSLIGVNTEAFF
>TRBV7-2|-|TRBJ1-1|once
TGTGCCAGCAGCTCCCTTGGGGGTAACACTGAAGCTTTCTTT
CASSSLGGNTEAFF
>TRBV11-3|-|TRBJ2-2|-
TGTGCCAGCAGCTTAGCAACGGTCGGGGAGCTGTTTTTT
CASSLATVGELFF
>TRBV5-5|TRBD1|TRBJ2-7|-
TGTGCCAGCAGCTTGGAAGGGGGACAGGCCTACGAGCAGTACTTC
CASSLEGGQAYEQYF